This T cell receptor (beta chain) was recovered during a study of response to subunit inactivated influenza vaccine. The CDR3 totals 15 residues. From germline, CDR1 is SGHRS and CDR2 YFSETQ. The V end lost 1 base, the J end lost 6 bases, and 16 bases lay between the germline ends. TCRdb reanalysed the RT-PCR reads using MiXCR and keeps one entry per CDR3 protein. This table holds 500,000 to 600,000 distinct CDR3 sequences, around 10% found once. This sample also appeared in a second study, on T cells expressing NK-cell markers. Per that paper: TCR beta libraries carry UMIs added by 5'RACE template switching. All TCR beta repertoires analysed originated from sorted CD3+CD56+NKG2C+, CD3+CD56+NKG2C- and CD3+CD56-NKG2C+ T cells. One observes that, in several donors, these clonotypes were also the leading ones within the CD3+CD56-NKG2C+ fraction.

The rearrangement joins TRBV5-1 to TRBJ1-1, with D possibly TRBD1 on 5 matching bases. The sample here was PBMCs from blood, taken on the day of vaccination. This sequence originates from a man aged 50 to 60 who received an inactivated influenza vaccine. The CDR3 region is CASSLSVGGRAEAFF. In DNA form, the CDR3 reads TGCGCCAGCAGCTTGAGTGTGGGGGGTAGGGCTGAAGCTTTCTTT.